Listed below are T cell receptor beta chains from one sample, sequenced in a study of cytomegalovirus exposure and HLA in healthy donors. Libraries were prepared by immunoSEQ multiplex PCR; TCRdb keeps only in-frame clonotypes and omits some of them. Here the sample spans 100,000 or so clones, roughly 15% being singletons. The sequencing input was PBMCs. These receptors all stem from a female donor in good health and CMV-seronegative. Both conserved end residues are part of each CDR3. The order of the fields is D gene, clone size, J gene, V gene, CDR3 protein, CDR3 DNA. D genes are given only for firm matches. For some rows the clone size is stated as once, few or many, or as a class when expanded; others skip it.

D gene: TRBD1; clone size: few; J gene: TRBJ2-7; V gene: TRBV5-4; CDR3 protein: CASSLDRGRWEQYF; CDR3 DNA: TGTGCCAGCAGCCTGGACAGGGGAAGGTGGGAGCAGTACTTC
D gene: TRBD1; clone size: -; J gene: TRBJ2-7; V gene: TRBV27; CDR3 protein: CASSLQSPRGTVGCEQYF; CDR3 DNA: TGTGCCAGCAGTTTACAAAGCCCTCGAGGGACAGTCGGGTGTGAGCAGTACTTC
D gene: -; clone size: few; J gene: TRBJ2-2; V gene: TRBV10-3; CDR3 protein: CAIMEGAHGELFF; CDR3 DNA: TGTGCCATCATGGAGGGGGCCCACGGGGAGCTGTTTTTT
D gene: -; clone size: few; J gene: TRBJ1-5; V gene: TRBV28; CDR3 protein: CASSMGGNQPQHF; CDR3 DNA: TGTGCCAGCAGTATGGGGGGAAACCAGCCCCAGCATTTT
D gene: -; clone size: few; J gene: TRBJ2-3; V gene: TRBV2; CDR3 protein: CASARVGQITDTQYF; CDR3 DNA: TGTGCCAGCGCCCGTGTTGGGCAAATCACAGATACGCAGTATTTT
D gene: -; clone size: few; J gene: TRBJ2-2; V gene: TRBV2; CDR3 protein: CASSERTSTGELFF; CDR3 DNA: TGTGCCAGCAGTGAACGCACCAGCACCGGGGAGCTGTTTTTT
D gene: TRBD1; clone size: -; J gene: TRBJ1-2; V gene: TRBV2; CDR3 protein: CASSEGDRVSAYGYTF; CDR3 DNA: TGTGCCAGCAGTGAAGGGGACAGGGTCTCCGCCTATGGCTACACCTTC
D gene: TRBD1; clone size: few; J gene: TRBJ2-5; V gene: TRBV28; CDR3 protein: CASSPVNRGQETQYF; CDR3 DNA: TGTGCCAGCAGTCCCGTAAACAGGGGGCAAGAGACCCAGTACTTC
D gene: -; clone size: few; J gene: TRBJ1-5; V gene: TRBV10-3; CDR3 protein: CAISEPGVGNQPQHF; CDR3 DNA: TGTGCCATCAGTGAGCCGGGTGTTGGCAATCAGCCCCAGCATTTT
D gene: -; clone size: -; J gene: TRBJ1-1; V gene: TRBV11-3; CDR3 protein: CASSFAENTEAFF; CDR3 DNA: TGTGCCAGCAGCTTCGCAGAGAACACTGAAGCTTTCTTT
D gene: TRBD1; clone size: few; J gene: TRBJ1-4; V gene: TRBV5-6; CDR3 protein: CASSQYRDRDNEKLFF; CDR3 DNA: TGTGCCAGCAGCCAGTACCGGGACAGAGATAATGAAAAACTGTTTTTT
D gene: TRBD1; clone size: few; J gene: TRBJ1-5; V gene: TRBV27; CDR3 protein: CASRQGQNSNQPQHF; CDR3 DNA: TGTGCCAGCAGACAGGGACAGAATAGCAATCAGCCCCAGCATTTT
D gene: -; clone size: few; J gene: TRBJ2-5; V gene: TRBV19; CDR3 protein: CASSIRGFGAPKETQYF; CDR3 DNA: TGTGCCAGTAGTATTAGGGGGTTTGGGGCCCCGAAAGAGACCCAGTACTTC
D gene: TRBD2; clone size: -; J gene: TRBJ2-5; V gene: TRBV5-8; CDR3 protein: CASSLAGLAISPPETQYF; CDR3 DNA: TGTGCCAGCAGCTTGGCGGGACTAGCGATATCCCCACCAGAGACCCAGTACTTC
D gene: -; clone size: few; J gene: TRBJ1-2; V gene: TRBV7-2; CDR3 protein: CASSLRWNDGYTF; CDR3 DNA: TGTGCCAGCAGCTTGCGGTGGAACGATGGCTACACCTTC
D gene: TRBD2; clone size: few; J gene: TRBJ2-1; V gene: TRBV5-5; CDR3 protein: CASSFRLAGGPAIEQFF; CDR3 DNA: TGTGCCAGCAGCTTTCGACTAGCGGGAGGGCCGGCAATTGAGCAGTTCTTC
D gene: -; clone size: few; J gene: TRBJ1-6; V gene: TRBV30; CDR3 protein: CAWRTKGGRNSPLHF; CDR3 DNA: TGTGCCTGGAGGACCAAAGGGGGACGGAATTCACCCCTCCACTTT
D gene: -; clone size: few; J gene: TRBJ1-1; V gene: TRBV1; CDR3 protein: CTSSQDGRQENTEAFF; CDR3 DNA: TGCACCAGCAGCCAAGATGGTCGGCAGGAGAACACTGAAGCTTTCTTT
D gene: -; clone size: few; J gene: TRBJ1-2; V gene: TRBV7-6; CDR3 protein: CASSRNWSYGYTF; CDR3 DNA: TGTGCCAGCAGTCGGAACTGGAGCTATGGCTACACCTTC
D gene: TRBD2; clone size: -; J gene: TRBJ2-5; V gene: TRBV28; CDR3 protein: CASSKGLVGVRETQYF; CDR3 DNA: TGTGCCAGCAGCAAGGGACTAGTGGGCGTACGGGAGACCCAGTACTTC
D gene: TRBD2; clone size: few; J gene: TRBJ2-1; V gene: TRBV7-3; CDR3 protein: CASSPEGLAGSSGGQFF; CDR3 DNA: TGTGCCAGCAGCCCGGAAGGACTAGCCGGTTCCTCAGGCGGGCAGTTCTTC
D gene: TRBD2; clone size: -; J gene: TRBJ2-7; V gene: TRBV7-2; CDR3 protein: CASSWTSGTYEQYF; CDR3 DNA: TGTGCCAGCAGCTGGACTAGCGGAACTTACGAGCAGTACTTC
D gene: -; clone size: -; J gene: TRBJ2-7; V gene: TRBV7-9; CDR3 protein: CASSPLGGHSYEQYF; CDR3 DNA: TGTGCCAGCAGCCCCCTCGGGGGGCATAGCTACGAGCAGTACTTC
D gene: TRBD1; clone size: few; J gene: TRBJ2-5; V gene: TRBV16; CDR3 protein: CASSPYEIQGARETQYF; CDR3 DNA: TGTGCCAGCAGCCCTTACGAGATACAGGGGGCGCGGGAGACCCAGTACTTC
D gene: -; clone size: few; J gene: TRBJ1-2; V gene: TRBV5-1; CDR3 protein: CASSLVEVTQGIGGYTF; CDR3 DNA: TGCGCCAGCAGCTTGGTTGAGGTAACGCAGGGAATCGGCGGCTACACCTTC
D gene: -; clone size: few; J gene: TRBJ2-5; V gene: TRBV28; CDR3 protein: CASSSGTLETQYF; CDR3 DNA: TGTGCCAGCAGTTCTGGGACTTTGGAGACCCAGTACTTC
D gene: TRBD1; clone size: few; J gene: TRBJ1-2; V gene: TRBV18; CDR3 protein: CASSPGGQDYGYTF; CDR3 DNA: TGTGCCAGCTCACCAGGGGGACAGGACTATGGCTACACCTTC
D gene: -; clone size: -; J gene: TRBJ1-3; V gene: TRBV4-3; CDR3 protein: CASSQHSGNTIYF; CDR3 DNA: TGCGCCAGCAGCCAACACTCTGGAAACACCATATATTTT
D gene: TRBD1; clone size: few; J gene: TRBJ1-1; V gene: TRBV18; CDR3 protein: CASSPGQGTEAFF; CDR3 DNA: TGTGCCAGCTCACCTGGACAGGGCACTGAAGCTTTCTTT
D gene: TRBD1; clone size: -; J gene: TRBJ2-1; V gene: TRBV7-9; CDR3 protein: CASSLDPGQGHNEQFF; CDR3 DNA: TGTGCCAGCAGCTTAGACCCGGGACAGGGGCACAATGAGCAGTTCTTC
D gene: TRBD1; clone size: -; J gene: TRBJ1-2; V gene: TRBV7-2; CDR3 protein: CASSTTGQGRYGYTF; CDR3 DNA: TGTGCCAGCAGCACTACCGGACAGGGGCGCTATGGCTACACCTTC
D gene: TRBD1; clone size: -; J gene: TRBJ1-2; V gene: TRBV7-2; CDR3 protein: CASSKDRGTGYTF; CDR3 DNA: TGTGCCAGCAGCAAGGACAGGGGAACTGGCTACACCTTC
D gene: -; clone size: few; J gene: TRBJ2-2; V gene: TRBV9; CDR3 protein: CASSVGTANTGELFF; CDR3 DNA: TGTGCCAGCAGCGTAGGAACAGCGAACACCGGGGAGCTGTTTTTT
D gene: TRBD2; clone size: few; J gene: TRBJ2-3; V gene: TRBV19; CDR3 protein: CASSPRGSGGTDTQYF; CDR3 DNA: TGTGCCAGTAGTCCCCGGGGTAGCGGGGGGACAGATACGCAGTATTTT
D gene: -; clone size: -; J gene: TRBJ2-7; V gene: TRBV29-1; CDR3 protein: CSVRTAYEQYF; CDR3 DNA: TGCAGCGTGAGGACTGCCTACGAGCAGTACTTC
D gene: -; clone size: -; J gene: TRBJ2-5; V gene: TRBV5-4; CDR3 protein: CASSLAGELATETQYF; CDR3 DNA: TGTGCCAGCAGCTTGGCAGGGGAACTAGCGACGGAGACCCAGTACTTC
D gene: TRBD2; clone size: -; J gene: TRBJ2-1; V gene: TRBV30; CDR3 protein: CAWSGGAGGRSSYNEQFF; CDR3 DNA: TGTGCCTGGAGTGGCGGAGCGGGGGGCCGGAGCTCCTACAATGAGCAGTTCTTC
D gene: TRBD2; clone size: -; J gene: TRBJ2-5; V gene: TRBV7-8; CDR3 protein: CASSWREGETQYF; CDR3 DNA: TGTGCCAGCAGCTGGAGGGAGGGGGAGACCCAGTACTTC
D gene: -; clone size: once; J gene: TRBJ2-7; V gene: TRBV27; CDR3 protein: CASSLSGVGLSYEQYF; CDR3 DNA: TGTGCCAGCAGTTTATCAGGGGTGGGGCTCTCCTACGAGCAGTACTTC
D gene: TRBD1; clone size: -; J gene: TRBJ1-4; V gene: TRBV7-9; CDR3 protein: CASSRDRTTNEKLFF; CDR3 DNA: TGTGCCAGCAGCAGGGACAGGACAACTAATGAAAAACTGTTTTTT
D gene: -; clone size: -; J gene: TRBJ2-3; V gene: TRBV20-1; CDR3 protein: CSASPDTQYF; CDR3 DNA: TGCAGTGCTAGCCCGGATACGCAGTATTTT
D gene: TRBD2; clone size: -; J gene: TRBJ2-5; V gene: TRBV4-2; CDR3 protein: CASSQETSGSLKTQYF; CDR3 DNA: TGTGCCAGCAGCCAAGAGACTAGCGGGAGTCTAAAGACCCAGTACTTC
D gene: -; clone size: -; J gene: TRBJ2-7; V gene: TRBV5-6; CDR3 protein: CASSPASNRVYEQYF; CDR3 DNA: TGTGCCAGCAGCCCTGCATCAAACAGGGTATACGAGCAGTACTTC
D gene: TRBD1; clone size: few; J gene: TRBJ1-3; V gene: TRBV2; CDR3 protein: CASRKTGVNSGNTIYF; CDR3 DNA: TGTGCCAGCAGGAAGACAGGGGTCAATTCTGGAAACACCATATATTTT
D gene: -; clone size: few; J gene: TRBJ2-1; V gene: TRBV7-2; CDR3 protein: CASSLDGGYNEQFF; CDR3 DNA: TGTGCCAGCAGCTTAGATGGCGGATACAATGAGCAGTTCTTC
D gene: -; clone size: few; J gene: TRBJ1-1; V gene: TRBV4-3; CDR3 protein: CASSQGARSRTEAFF; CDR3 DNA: TGCGCCAGCAGCCAAGGGGCAAGATCCCGGACTGAAGCTTTCTTT
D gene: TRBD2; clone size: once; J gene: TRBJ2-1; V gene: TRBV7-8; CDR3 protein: CASSTRTSGGASYNEQFF; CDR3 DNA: TGTGCCAGCAGCACCCGGACTAGCGGGGGGGCCTCTTACAATGAGCAGTTCTTC
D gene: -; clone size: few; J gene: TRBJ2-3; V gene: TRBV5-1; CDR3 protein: CASSLDMGLPDTQYF; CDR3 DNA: TGCGCCAGCAGCTTGGATATGGGGCTCCCAGATACGCAGTATTTT
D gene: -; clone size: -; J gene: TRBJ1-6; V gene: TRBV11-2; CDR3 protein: CASSPGGGAISPLHF; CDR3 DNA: TGTGCCAGCAGCCCAGGTGGGGGGGCTATCTCACCCCTCCACTTT
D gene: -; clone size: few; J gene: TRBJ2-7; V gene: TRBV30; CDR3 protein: CAWSYLPPGGEQYF; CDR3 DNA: TGTGCCTGGTCCTACTTACCGCCGGGTGGGGAGCAGTACTTC
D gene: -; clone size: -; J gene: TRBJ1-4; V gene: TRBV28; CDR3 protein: CASSIRRGRTEKLFF; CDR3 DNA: TGTGCCAGCAGTATTCGCAGGGGAAGAACTGAAAAACTGTTTTTT
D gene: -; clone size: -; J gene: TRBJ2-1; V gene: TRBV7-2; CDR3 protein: CASSLAAANEQFF; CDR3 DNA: TGTGCCAGCAGCTTAGCGGCTGCAAATGAGCAGTTCTTC
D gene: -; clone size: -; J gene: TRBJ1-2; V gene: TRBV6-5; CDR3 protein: CASRSSYGYTF; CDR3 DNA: TGTGCCAGCAGGTCCTCCTATGGCTACACCTTC
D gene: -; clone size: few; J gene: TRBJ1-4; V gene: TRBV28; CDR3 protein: CASSSLLVGGQKYEKLFF; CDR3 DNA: TGTGCCAGCAGTTCCCTCCTTGTGGGGGGTCAAAAATATGAAAAACTGTTTTTT
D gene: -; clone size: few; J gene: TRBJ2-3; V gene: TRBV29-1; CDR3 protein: CSAHDGGSTDTQYF; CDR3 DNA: TGCAGCGCTCACGACGGCGGTAGCACAGATACGCAGTATTTT
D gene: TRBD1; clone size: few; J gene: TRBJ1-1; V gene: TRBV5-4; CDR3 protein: CASSLEGAVNTEAFF; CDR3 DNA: TGTGCCAGCAGCTTGGAGGGGGCGGTGAACACTGAAGCTTTCTTT
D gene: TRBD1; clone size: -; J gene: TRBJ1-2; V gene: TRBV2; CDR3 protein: CASSEALRDRADGYTF; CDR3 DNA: TGTGCCAGCAGTGAAGCGCTCCGGGACAGGGCTGATGGCTACACCTTC
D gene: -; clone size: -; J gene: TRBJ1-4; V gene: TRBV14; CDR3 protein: CASSQATGSNEKLFF; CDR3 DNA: TGTGCCAGCAGCCAAGCTACCGGGAGTAATGAAAAACTGTTTTTT
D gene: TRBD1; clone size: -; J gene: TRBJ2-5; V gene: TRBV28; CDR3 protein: CASYLRTGGGETQYF; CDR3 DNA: TGTGCCAGCTACCTCCGGACAGGGGGCGGGGAGACCCAGTACTTC